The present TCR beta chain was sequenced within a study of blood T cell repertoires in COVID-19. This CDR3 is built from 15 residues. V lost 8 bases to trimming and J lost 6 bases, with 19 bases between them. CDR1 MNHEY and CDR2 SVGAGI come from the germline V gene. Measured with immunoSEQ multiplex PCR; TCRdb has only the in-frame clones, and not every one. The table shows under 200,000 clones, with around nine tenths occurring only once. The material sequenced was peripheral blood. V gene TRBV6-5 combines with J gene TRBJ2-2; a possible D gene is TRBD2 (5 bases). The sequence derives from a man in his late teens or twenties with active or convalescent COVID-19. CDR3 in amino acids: CASSLHPTSPGELFF. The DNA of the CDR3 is TGTGCCAGCTCACTCCACCCCACTAGTCCCGGGGAGCTGTTTTTT.